Each of the 13 T cell receptor beta chains below was sequenced from the same sample in a study of Graves' ophthalmopathy and Graves' hyperthyroidism. Amplified material comprised TCR beta CDR3 regions derived from RNA transcripts. The library came from an HTBI-primed first-round RT-PCR and a second-round multiplex PCR. Using its own MiXCR run on the multiplex PCR reads, TCRdb lists one record per CDR3 protein. Of around 590,000 distinct CDR3 sequences listed, approximately 37% are singletons. Sequencing was carried out using peripheral blood or thyroid tissue (not recorded which). Receptor source: an adult man with Graves' hyperthyroidism.

This clonotype appeared once. A much more abundant neighbour one base away suggests this may be a read error. The chain has TRBV14 and TRBJ1-6; a possible D gene is TRBD1 (5 bases). This CDR3 has 14 residues. Looked up from germline, CDR1 is SGHDN and CDR2 is FVKESK. CDR3 bases: TGTACCAGCAGCCAAGGAGGGGCTAATTCACCCCTCCACTTT. It is translated as CTSSQGGANSPLHF.

In this sample, this clonotype turned up many times. The rearrangement links TRBV7-9 to TRBJ1-1; D is unclear. Germline CDR1 and CDR2: SEHNR and FQNEAQ (reference sequence). Deletions cut 0 bases from V and 4 bases from J, with 6 bases between. The CDR3 extends over 13 amino acids. The CDR3 sequence: CASSLAWGTEAFF. In DNA, the CDR3 is TGTGCCAGCAGCTTAGCCTGGGGCACTGAAGCTTTCTTT. Full variable domain (outside the CDR3, taken from reference TRBV7-9 and TRBJ1-1): DTGVSQNPRHKITKRGQNVTFRCDPISEHNRLYWYRQTLGQGPEFLTYFQNEAQLEKSRLLSDRFSAERPKGSFSTLEIQRTEQGDSAMYLCASSLAWGTEAFFGQGTRLTVV.

The CDR3 DNA follows: TGCGCCAGCAGCTTGAGTAACGCGAACACCGGGGAGCTGTTTTTT. Translating it yields CASSLSNANTGELFF. The rearrangement uses TRBV5-1 and TRBJ2-2; D gene unclear. This CDR3 has 15 amino acids. Trimming removed 1 base from V and 0 bases from J, with 7 bases in between. Germline CDR1 SGHRS, CDR2 YFSETQ.

At least ten counts were recorded for this clonotype. As DNA, the CDR3 is TGTGCCACTAGCTCGTTAGGACAGTGGGAGACCCAGTACTTC. This translates into CATSSLGQWETQYF. This sequence joins TRBV19 and TRBJ2-5, with D maybe TRBD1 (6 bases). CDR1 is LNHDA and CDR2 is SQIVND in the germline V gene (reference sequence). The CDR3 has 14 residues. V lost 10 bases and J lost 5, with 20 bases in between.

This clonotype occurred many times. The chain couples TRBV5-1 to TRBJ2-2; TRBD2 matches at 11 bases. The CDR3 consists of 15 residues. CDR1 is SGHRS, CDR2 YFSETQ, per germline. With V trimmed by 3 bases and J by 3 bases, 1 base remained unmatched. CDR3 sequence: CASSSLAGDTGELFF. The DNA for the CDR3 is TGCGCCAGCAGCTCACTAGCGGGAGACACCGGGGAGCTGTTTTTT.

This clonotype was found a few times. V and J are TRBV10-3 and TRBJ2-7; D is ambiguous. The CDR3 is made up of 10 amino acids. Germline V CDR1 and CDR2: ENHRY, SYGVKD. Trimming removed 11 bases from V and 3 bases from J, with 8 bases in between. The chain's CDR3 is CAVGIYEQYF. The CDR3 DNA is TGTGCCGTCGGTATCTACGAGCAGTACTTC.

There are many counts of this clonotype. This rearrangement joins TRBV7-9 to TRBJ2-6; 12 bases line up with TRBD1. The CDR3 totals 18 residues. The ends lost 5 bases at V and 8 bases at J; junction bases unmatched: 13. Germline CDR1 reads SEHNR; CDR2 reads FQNEAQ (reference sequence). The CDR3 loop reads CASSGNRDRGRGPNVLTF. The CDR3 nucleotides read TGTGCCAGCAGCGGCAACCGGGACAGGGGGCGCGGTCCCAACGTCCTGACTTTC.

In this sample, this clonotype turned up many times. The chain recombines TRBV20-1 with TRBJ2-2; TRBD2 matches at 11 bases. Germline V lookup: CDR1 DFQATT, CDR2 SNEGSKA (reference sequence). V dropped 1 base and J dropped 6; count of bases not matched to a gene: 13. The CDR3 is 18 amino acids. The DNA for the CDR3 is TGCAGTGCTAGAGGAGGACCAACTAGCGGGAGATTCGCCGGGGAGCTGTTTTTT. Translation gives CSARGGPTSGRFAGELFF.

This clonotype came up a few times. The V call is TRBV6-1, the J call TRBJ1-1; 7 bases agree with TRBD1. This CDR3 region has 11 residues. The germline gives CDR1 MNHNS, CDR2 SASEGT. V dropped 7 bases and J dropped 7; count of bases not matched to a gene: 3. The CDR3 is CASKRQGEAFF. The CDR3 region has the DNA TGTGCCAGCAAAAGACAGGGTGAAGCTTTCTTT.

This clonotype was detected a few times. J is TRBJ2-5 and V is TRBV7-9, with 12 bases matching TRBD1. This CDR3 has 16 residues. CDR1 is SEHNR, CDR2 FQNEAQ, per germline (reference sequence). The ends lost 3 bases at V and 4 bases at J; junction bases unmatched: 6. The CDR3 loop is CASSFRDRGRIETQYF. As DNA, the CDR3 is TGTGCCAGCAGCTTCCGGGACAGGGGGCGAATAGAGACCCAGTACTTC.

The V and J genes are TRBV6-5 and TRBJ1-6; maybe TRBD1 (5 bases). V was shortened by 3 bases and J by 6 bases, with 9 bases between the two germline ends. The germline CDR1 and CDR2 sequences are MNHEY and SVGAGI. CDR3 length equals 14 residues. CDR3 in DNA: TGTGCCAGCAGTTATCCAGGGTTTAATTCACCCCTCCACTTT. It specifies CASSYPGFNSPLHF.

This clonotype was detected only once. The CDR3 does not close with the conserved phenylalanine or tryptophan, likely indicating a read error. V gene TRBV12-3 or TRBV12-4 combines with J gene TRBJ1-3; D gene ambiguous. Trimming removed 2 bases from V and 0 bases from J, with 8 bases in between. The CDR3 runs 15 residues. The CDR3 sequence: CASSLYPTSGNTIYS. The CDR3 DNA follows: TGTGCCAGCAGTTTATACCCCACCTCTGGAAACACCATATATTCT.

This clonotype was seen a few times. The chain carries TRBV9 and TRBJ2-2; 8 nucleotides agree with TRBD2. The CDR3 sequence is 14 residues long. The junction had 5 bases not matched to a gene; V was cut back by 4 bases and J by 6 bases. CDR1 and CDR2 (germline): SGDLS, YYNGEE. Here the CDR3 DNA reads TGTGCCAGCAGCCAAGGGACTAGGCCCGGGGAGCTGTTTTTT. Protein product: CASSQGTRPGELFF.